The clone carrying this T cell receptor (beta chain) was counted once. As yet, its antigen is unknown. These data are taken from a study of shared clonotypes between healthy human individuals. General observations from the study: The genetic and exposure-history diversity represented was limited by few donors.

In the naive CD8 group, cells lacked CD45RO and were positively selected for CCR7, so terminally differentiated effector memory CD45RA+ cells were left out. There were no recent acute infections or vaccinations among the donors, who were healthy HIV-negative adults. Method: immunoSEQ multiplex PCR; TCRdb's copy keeps in-frame clones and lacks some. The sample holds nearly 600,000 clones, over 95% seen once. The germline gives CDR1 MGHRA, CDR2 YSYEKL. V lost 2 bases to trimming and J lost 4 bases, with 3 bases between them. The CDR3 runs 12 residues. Sequencing was performed on naive CD8+ T cells sorted from blood. V is TRBV4-1 and J is TRBJ2-4; D gene ambiguous. The TCR originated in a woman aged 25 to 45 in good health. CDR3 protein: CASSQIKNIQYF. In DNA form, the CDR3 reads TGCGCCAGCAGCCAAATAAAAAACATTCAGTACTTC.